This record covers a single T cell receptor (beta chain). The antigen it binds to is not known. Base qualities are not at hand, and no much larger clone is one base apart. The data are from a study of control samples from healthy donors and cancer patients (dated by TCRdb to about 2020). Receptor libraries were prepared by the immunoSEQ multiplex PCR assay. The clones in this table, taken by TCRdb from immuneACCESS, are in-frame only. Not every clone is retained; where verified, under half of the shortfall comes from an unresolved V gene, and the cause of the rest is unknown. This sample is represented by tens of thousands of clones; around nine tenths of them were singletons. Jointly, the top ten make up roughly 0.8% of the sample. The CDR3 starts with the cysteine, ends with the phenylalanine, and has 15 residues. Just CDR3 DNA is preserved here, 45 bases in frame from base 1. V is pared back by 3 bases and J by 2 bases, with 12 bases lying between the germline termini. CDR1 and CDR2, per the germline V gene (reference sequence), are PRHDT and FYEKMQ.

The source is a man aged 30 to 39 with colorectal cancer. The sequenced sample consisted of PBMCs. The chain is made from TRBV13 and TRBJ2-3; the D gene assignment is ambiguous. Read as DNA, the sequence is TGTGCCAGCAGCTTCCGGAAAGTTGTCACAGATACGCAGTATTTT. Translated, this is CASSFRKVVTDTQYF. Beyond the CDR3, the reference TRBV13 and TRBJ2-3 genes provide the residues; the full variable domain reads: AAGVIQSPRHLIKEKRETATLKCYPIPRHDTVYWYQQGPGQDPQFLISFYEKMQSDKGSIPDRFSAQQFSDYHSELNMSSLELGDSALYFCASSFRKVVTDTQYFGPGTRLTVL.